This T cell receptor beta chain was observed in a study of cytomegalovirus exposure and HLA in healthy donors. The primer mix had 60 Vbeta and 13 Jbeta primers. Sequencing used immunoSEQ multiplex PCR; TCRdb keeps in-frame clones, though not all of them. Seen here are about 120,000 clones, approximately 72% observed once, and the top ten hold 1.5% to 1.9%. With regard to this clone: The antigen is not known.

General study points: Among the most significant clusters, several appeared linked to common viral pathogens in a later analysis. In a later analysis, TCR beta V- and J-gene trimming showed a link to a missense DCLRE1C variant.

Sequenced sample: PBMCs. The receptor was derived from a man aged 18 to 30 in good health and CMV-seronegative.

The CDR3, as DNA: TGTGCCTGGAGAGGGGCTAGCGGGAGTTCCACCGGGGAGCTGTTTTTT. Translated: CAWRGASGSSTGELFF. The rearrangement links TRBV30 to TRBJ2-2; TRBD2 aligns across 10 bases. The CDR3 consists of 16 residues. CDR1 is GTSNPN and CDR2 is SVGIG in the germline V gene (reference sequence). With 3 bases clipped from V and 4 bases from J, the junction kept 8 bases outside the gene matches.